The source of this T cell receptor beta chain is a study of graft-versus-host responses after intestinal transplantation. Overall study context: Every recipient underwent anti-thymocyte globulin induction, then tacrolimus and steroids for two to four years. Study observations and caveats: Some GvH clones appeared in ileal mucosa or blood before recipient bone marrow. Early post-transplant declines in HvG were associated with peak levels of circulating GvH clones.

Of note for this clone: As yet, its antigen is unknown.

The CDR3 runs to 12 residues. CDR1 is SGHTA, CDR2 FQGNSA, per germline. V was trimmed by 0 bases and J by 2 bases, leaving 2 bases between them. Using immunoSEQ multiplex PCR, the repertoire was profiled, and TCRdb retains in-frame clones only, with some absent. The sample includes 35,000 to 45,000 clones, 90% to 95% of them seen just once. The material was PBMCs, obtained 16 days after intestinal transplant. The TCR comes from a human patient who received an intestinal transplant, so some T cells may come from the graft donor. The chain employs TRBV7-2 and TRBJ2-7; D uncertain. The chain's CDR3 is CASSLAAYEQYF. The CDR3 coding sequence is TGTGCCAGCAGCTTAGCGGCCTACGAGCAGTACTTC.